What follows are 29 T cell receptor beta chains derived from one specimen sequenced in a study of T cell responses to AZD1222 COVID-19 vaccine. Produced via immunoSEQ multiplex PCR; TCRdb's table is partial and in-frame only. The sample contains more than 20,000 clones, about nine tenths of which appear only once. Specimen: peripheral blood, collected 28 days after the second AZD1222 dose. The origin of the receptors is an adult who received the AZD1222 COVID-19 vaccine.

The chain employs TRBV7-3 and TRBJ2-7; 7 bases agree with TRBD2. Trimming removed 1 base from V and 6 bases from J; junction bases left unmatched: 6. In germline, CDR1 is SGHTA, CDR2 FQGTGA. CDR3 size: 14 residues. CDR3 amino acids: CASSLNAGVGEQYF. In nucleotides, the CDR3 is TGTGCCAGCAGCTTAAACGCGGGAGTCGGCGAGCAGTACTTC. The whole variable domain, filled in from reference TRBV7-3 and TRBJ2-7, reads GAGVSQTPSNKVTEKGKYVELRCDPISGHTALYWYRQSLGQGPEFLIYFQGTGAADDSGLPNDRFFAVRPEGSVSTLKIQRTERGDSAVYLCASSLNAGVGEQYFGPGTRLTVT.

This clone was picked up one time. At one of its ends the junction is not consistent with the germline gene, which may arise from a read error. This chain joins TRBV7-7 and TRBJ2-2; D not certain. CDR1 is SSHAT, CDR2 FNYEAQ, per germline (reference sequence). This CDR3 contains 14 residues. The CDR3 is CASSFGANTGELFF. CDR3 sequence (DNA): TGTGCTAGCAGTTTCGGAGCGAACACCGGGGAGCTGTTTTTT.

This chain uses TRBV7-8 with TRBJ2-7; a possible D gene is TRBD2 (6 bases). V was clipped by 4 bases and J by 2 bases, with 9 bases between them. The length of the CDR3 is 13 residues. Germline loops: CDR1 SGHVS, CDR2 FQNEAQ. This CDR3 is CASSYGTPYEQYF. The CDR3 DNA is TGTGCCAGCAGCTACGGGACTCCCTACGAGCAGTACTTC. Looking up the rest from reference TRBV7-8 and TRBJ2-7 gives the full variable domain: GAGVSQSPRYKVAKRGQDVALRCDPISGHVSLFWYQQALGQGPEFLTYFQNEAQLDKSGLPSDRFFAERPEGSVSTLKIQRTQQEDSAVYLCASSYGTPYEQYFGPGTRLTVT.

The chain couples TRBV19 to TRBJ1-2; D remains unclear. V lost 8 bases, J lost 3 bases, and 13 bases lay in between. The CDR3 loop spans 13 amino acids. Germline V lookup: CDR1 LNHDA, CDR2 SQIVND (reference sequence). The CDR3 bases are TGTGCCAGTCGAATCGGGCAGCACTATGGCTACACCTTC. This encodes CASRIGQHYGYTF.

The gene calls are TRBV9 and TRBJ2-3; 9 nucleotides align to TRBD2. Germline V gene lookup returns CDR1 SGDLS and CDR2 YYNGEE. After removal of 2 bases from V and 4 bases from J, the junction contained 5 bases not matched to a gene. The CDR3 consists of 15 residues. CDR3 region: CASSVSGSSADTQYF. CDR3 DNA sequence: TGTGCCAGCAGCGTTAGCGGGAGTTCAGCAGATACGCAGTATTTT.

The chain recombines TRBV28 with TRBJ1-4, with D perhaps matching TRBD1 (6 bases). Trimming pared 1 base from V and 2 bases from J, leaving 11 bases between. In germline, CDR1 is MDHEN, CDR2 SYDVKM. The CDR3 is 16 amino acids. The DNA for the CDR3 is TGTGCCAGCAGTTTATACACAGGGTCGACTAATGAAAAACTGTTTTTT. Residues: CASSLYTGSTNEKLFF.

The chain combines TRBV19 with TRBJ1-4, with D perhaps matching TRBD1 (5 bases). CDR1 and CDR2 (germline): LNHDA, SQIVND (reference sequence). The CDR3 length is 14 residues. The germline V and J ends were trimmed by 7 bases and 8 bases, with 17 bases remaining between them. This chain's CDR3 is CASKWGPTREKLFF. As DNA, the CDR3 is TGTGCCAGTAAATGGGGACCTACGCGAGAAAAACTGTTTTTT.

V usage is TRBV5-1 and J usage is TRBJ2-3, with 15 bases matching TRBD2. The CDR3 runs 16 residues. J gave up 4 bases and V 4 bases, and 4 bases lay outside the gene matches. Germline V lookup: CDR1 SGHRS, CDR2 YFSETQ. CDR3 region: CASSGGTSGRSDTQYF. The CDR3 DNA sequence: TGCGCCAGCAGCGGGGGGACTAGCGGGAGGTCAGATACGCAGTATTTT.

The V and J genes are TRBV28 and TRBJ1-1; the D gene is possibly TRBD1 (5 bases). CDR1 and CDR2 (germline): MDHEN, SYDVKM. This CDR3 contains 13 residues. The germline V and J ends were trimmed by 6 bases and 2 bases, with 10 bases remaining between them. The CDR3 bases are TGTGCCAGCAGGGTGCAGGGAAACACTGAAGCTTTCTTT. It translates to CASRVQGNTEAFF.

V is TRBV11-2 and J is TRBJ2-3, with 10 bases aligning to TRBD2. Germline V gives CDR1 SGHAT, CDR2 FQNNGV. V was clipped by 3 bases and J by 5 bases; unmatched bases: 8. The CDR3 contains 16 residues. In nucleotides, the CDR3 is TGTGCCAGCAGCTTGGCTAGCGGGAGCGGCGGAGATACGCAGTATTTT. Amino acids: CASSLASGSGGDTQYF.

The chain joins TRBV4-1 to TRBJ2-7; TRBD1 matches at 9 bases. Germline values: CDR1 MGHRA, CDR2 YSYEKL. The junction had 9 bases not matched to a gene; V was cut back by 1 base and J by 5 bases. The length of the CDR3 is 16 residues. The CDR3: CASSQGPGQGWHEQYF. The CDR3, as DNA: TGCGCCAGCAGCCAAGGCCCGGGACAGGGTTGGCACGAGCAGTACTTC.

DNA for the CDR3: TGTGCCAGCTCACCGGCCCCCAGTATCACCGGGGAGCTGTTTTTT. It encodes CASSPAPSITGELFF. The rearrangement joins TRBV18 to TRBJ2-2, with unresolved D. The germline V gene has CDR1 KGHSH and CDR2 LQKENI. CDR3 length equals 15 residues. V lost 3 bases and J 4 bases, leaving 12 bases between the germline ends.

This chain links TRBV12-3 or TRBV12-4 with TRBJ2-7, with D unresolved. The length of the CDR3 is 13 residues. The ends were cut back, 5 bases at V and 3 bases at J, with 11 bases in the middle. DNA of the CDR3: TGTGCCAGCAGTCTCCAGGCCGGCTACGAGCAGTACTTC. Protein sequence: CASSLQAGYEQYF.

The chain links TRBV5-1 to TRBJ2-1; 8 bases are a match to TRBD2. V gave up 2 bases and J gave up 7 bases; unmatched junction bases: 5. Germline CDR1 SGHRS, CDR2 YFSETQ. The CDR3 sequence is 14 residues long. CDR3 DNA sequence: TGCGCCAGCAGCTTTACGGGAGGGGGTAATGAGCAGTTCTTC. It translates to CASSFTGGGNEQFF.

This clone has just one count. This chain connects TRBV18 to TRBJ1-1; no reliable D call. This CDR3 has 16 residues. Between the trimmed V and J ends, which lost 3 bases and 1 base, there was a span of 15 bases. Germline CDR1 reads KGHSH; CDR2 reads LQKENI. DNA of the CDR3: TGTGCCAGCTCACCTTCCGCCCCTCAAGGGAACACTGAAGCTTTCTTT. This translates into CASSPSAPQGNTEAFF.

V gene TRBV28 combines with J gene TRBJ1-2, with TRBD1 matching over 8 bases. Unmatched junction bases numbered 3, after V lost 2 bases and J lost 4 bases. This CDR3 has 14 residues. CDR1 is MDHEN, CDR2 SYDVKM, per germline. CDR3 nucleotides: TGTGCCAGCAGTTTAGCCGACAGGGGCTATGGCTACACCTTC. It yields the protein CASSLADRGYGYTF.

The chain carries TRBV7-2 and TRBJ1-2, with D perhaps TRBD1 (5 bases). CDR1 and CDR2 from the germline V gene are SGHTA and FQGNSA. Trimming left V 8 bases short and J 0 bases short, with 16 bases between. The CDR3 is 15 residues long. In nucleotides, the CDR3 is TGTGCCAGCTCCGGCGGGCGGGACTCTAACTATGGCTACACCTTC. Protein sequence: CASSGGRDSNYGYTF.

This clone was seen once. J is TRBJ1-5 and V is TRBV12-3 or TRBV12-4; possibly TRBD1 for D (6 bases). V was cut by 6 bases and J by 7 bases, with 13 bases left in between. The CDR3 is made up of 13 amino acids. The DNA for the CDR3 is TGTGCCAGCAGCAGGGACATAAAACAGCCCCAGCATTTT. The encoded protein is CASSRDIKQPQHF.

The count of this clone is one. The CDR3 DNA is TGTGCCAGCAGCCTCGTGGCAGGCGAGCAGTACTTC. The encoded protein is CASSLVAGEQYF. The chain has TRBV9 and TRBJ2-7; D is undetermined. The V and J ends lost 4 bases and 6 bases respectively, with 11 bases between them. This CDR3 is 12 amino acids long. The germline CDR1 and CDR2 sequences are SGDLS and YYNGEE.

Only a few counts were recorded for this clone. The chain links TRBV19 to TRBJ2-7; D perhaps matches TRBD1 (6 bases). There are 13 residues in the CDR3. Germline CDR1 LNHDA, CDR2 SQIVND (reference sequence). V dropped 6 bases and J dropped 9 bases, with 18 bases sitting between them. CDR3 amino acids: CASSSQKGERQYF. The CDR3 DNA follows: TGTGCCAGTAGCTCTCAAAAGGGGGAGCGGCAGTACTTC.

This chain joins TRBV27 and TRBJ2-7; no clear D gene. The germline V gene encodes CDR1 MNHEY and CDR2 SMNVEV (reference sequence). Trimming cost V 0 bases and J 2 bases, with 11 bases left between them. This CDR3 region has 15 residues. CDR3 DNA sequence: TGTGCCAGCAGTTTATCTGACGGAGAGACCTACGAGCAGTACTTC. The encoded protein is CASSLSDGETYEQYF.

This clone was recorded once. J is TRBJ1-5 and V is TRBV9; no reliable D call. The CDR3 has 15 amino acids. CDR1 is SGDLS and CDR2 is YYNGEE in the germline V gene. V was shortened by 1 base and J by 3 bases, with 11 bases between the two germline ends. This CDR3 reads CASSVTQMPNQPQHF. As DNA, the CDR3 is TGTGCCAGCAGCGTAACCCAGATGCCCAATCAGCCCCAGCATTTT. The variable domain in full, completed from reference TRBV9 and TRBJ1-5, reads DSGVTQTPKHLITATGQRVTLRCSPRSGDLSVYWYQQSLDQGLQFLIQYYNGEERAKGNILERFSAQQFPDLHSELNLSSLELGDSALYFCASSVTQMPNQPQHFGDGTRLSIL.

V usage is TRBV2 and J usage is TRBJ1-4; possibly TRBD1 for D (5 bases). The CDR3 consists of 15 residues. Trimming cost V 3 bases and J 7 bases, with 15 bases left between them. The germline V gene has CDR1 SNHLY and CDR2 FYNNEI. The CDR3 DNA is TGTGCCAGCAGTGAGGGCGGGGCGCGAACTGAAAAACTGTTTTTT. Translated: CASSEGGARTEKLFF.

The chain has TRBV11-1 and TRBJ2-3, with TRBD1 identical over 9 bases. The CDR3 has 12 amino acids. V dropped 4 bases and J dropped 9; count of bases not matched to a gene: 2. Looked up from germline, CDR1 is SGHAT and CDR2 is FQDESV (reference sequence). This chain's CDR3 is CASSYRGPTQYF. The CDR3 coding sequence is TGTGCCAGCAGCTACAGGGGGCCAACGCAGTATTTT.

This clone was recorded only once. CDR3 DNA sequence: TGTGCCAGCAGTTTACTGGTGGGCAATCAGCCCCAGCATTTT. It encodes CASSLLVGNQPQHF. The chain uses TRBV28 and TRBJ1-5, with D unresolved. The V gene's germline CDR1 is MDHEN and CDR2 SYDVKM. The CDR3 covers 14 residues. V shed 2 bases and J shed 2 bases, with 7 bases lying between them.

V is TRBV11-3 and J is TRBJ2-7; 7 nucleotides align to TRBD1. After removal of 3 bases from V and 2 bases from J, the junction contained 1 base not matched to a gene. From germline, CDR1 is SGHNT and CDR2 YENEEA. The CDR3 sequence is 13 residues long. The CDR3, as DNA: TGTGCCAGCAGCTTGGGACAGACCTACGAGCAGTACTTC. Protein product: CASSLGQTYEQYF.

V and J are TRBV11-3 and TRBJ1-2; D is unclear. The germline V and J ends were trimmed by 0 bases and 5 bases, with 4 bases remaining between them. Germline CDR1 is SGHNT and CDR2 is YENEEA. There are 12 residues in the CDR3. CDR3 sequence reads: CASSLEQYGYTF. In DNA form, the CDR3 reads TGTGCCAGCAGCTTAGAGCAGTATGGCTACACCTTC.

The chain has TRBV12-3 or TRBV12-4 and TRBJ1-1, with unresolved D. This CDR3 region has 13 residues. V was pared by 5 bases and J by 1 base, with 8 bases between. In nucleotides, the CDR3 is TGTGCCAGCAGTCTCGGAGAGAACACTGAAGCTTTCTTT. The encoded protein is CASSLGENTEAFF.

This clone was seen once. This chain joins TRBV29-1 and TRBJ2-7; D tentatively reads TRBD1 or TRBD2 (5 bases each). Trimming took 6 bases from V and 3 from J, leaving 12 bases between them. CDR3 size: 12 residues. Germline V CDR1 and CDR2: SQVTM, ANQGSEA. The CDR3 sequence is CSVQTGGYEQYF. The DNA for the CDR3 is TGCAGCGTGCAAACAGGAGGCTACGAGCAGTACTTC.